This T cell receptor beta chain derives from a study of blood T cell repertoires in COVID-19. Looking at the study overall: The samples span acute and convalescent COVID-19 from the United States, Italy and Spain.

Original analysis: Researchers report that nucleated cell counts were estimated from reference gene primer amplification. Assay used: immunoSEQ multiplex PCR; TCRdb lists only in-frame clones, some missing. That table gives V, J and clone size, and the DNA gave D and trimming. Of 100,000 to 150,000 clones listed, approximately 90% are singletons. This clone was counted once. The V end lost 4 bases, the J end lost 1 base, and 10 bases lay between the germline ends. Germline-derived CDR1 and CDR2 are GTSNPN and SVGIG (reference sequence). The CDR3 loop spans 13 amino acids. While infection was still active, Seattle patients were enrolled and then followed longitudinally.

This chain joins TRBV30 and TRBJ1-1; TRBD1 might be the D (5 bases). This receptor was identified in a man aged 55 to 70 with COVID-19, enrolled during active disease. What was sequenced was peripheral blood. The CDR3 DNA reads TGTGCCTGGATCAGGGATGCGAACACTGAAGCTTTCTTT. The encoded protein is CAWIRDANTEAFF. The complete variable domain, with remaining parts taken from reference TRBV30 and TRBJ1-1, reads SQTIHQWPATLVQPVGSPLSLECTVEGTSNPNLYWYRQAAGRGLQLLFYSVGIGQISSEVPQNLSASRPQDRQFILSSKKLLLSDSGFYLCAWIRDANTEAFFGQGTRLTVV.